Detailed here is one T cell receptor beta chain. Its antigen is not identified. Trimming removed 6 bases at V and 6 bases at J, with 15 bases between. The CDR3 covers 12 residues. CDR1 and CDR2 from the germline V gene are GTSNPN and SVGIG (reference sequence). These data belong to a study of molecular identifiers for immune sequencing clone quantification. General observations from the study: Over 99% of effector molecules, but under 1% in naive cells, were held by clones with more than 20 RNA copies. Identical barcode-sharing TCR molecules could lead to underestimated sizes for highly expanded clones.

Methods described previously, with TCR primers listed, were used for bulk TCR libraries. In TCRdb, the PCR reads were re-called with MiXCR into one record per CDR3 protein. The repertoire holds 490,000 or so distinct CDR3 sequences, with approximately 25% as singletons. For naive CD8 T cells, sorting used the CD8+CD4-CCR7+CD45RA+ phenotype. This rearrangement joins TRBV30 to TRBJ2-7; D gene uncertain. The clonotype originates from a human donor in good health. Some libraries in this study had Jurkat cell RNA spiked in. The material sequenced was naive CD8+ T cells from blood, with Jurkat cell RNA spiked in. Subset meaning: FACS-sorted CD8+CD4-CCR7+CD45RA+ naive T cells. DNA for the CDR3: TGTGCCTGCAATGCGAGAACGGGCGAGCAGTACTTC. This translates into CACNARTGEQYF.